The rows below give T cell receptor beta chains drawn from one sample of a study of blood T cell repertoires in COVID-19. TCRdb keeps only in-frame clones here, not all; method: immunoSEQ multiplex PCR. Seen here are 230,000 or so clones, 80% to 90% observed once, and the top ten hold just under 20%. The sequencing input was peripheral blood. The receptors originated from a man between 25 and 39 years old with active or convalescent COVID-19. Each CDR3 is given with its conserved first and last residue. The order of the fields is clone size, V gene, D gene, J gene, CDR3 protein, CDR3 DNA. D genes are given only for firm matches. Clone size, where shown, is once, few, many, or a class for clones that have expanded.

.,TRBV30,TRBD1,TRBJ1-1,CAWSVLRTGVNMNTEAFF,TGTGCCTGGAGTGTTCTTCGGACAGGGGTAAACATGAACACTGAAGCTTTCTTT
.,TRBV5-6,.,TRBJ2-7,CASSSYAGEQYF,TGTGCCAGCAGCTCCTATGCAGGCGAGCAGTACTTC
.,TRBV5-4,TRBD1,TRBJ2-3,CASSWDRSTDTQYF,TGTGCCAGCAGCTGGGACAGGAGCACAGATACGCAGTATTTT
.,TRBV7-9,.,TRBJ1-3,CASGTKEIPGNTIYF,TGTGCCAGCGGTACCAAGGAGATCCCTGGAAACACCATATATTTT
.,TRBV9,TRBD1,TRBJ1-5,CASSVQGAVNQPQHF,TGTGCCAGCAGCGTACAGGGGGCGGTCAATCAGCCCCAGCATTTT
.,TRBV30,.,TRBJ1-2,CAWRYFGVSYTNYGYTF,TGTGCCTGGAGATACTTTGGAGTGAGTTATACTAACTATGGCTACACCTTC
.,TRBV30,TRBD1,TRBJ1-6,CAEQGLGNSPLHF,TGTGCTGAACAGGGGTTAGGAAATTCACCCCTCCACTTT
.,TRBV6-6,.,TRBJ1-1,CASFVRTNSEAFF,TGTGCCAGCTTTGTTCGGACAAACTCTGAAGCTTTCTTT
.,TRBV4-2,TRBD1,TRBJ1-4,CASSQEVQGVNEKLFF,TGTGCCAGCAGCCAAGAGGTCCAGGGGGTCAATGAAAAACTGTTTTTT
.,TRBV28,.,TRBJ1-2,CASSWAREGNYGYTF,TGTGCCAGCAGTTGGGCCAGGGAGGGTAACTATGGCTACACCTTC
.,TRBV18,.,TRBJ1-2,CASSEDTGTYGYTF,TGTGCCAGCTCAGAGGACACCGGAACCTATGGCTACACCTTC
.,TRBV28,.,TRBJ2-7,CASTGGAGGRYEQYF,TGTGCCAGCACCGGGGGGGCAGGGGGTCGCTACGAGCAGTACTTC
.,TRBV5-1,TRBD2,TRBJ2-2,CASSIGTSGKTGELFF,TGCGCCAGCAGCATAGGGACTAGCGGGAAAACCGGGGAGCTGTTTTTT
.,TRBV5-1,.,TRBJ1-6,CASSLGSAYNSPLHF,TGCGCCAGCAGCTTGGGGAGTGCTTATAATTCACCCCTCCACTTT
.,TRBV29-1,TRBD1,TRBJ2-7,CSATGAATYEQYF,TGCAGCGCCACAGGGGCGGCAACCTACGAGCAGTACTTC
.,TRBV5-4,TRBD1,TRBJ2-7,CASSAGQGNYEQYF,TGTGCCAGCAGCGCAGGACAGGGAAACTACGAGCAGTACTTC
once,TRBV18,TRBD1,TRBJ2-1,CASSPRQGGSYNEQFF,TGTGCCAGCTCACCAAGACAGGGGGGCTCCTACAATGAGCAGTTCTTC